Given below is one T cell receptor beta chain in context. The source of the sample is a study of monozygotic twins with inflammatory bowel disease. Input per TCR library consisted of 3500 ng of total RNA. Template switching incorporated UMIs with a 6-nucleotide sample barcode. TCRdb reprocessed the 5' RACE reads; each CDR3 protein has one entry and no DNA is given. The listing contains more than 300,000 distinct CDR3 sequences. Whole blood served as the source of total RNA, and no T cell sorting took place. The specimen sequenced was blood. This clonotype was sampled from a human donor with ulcerative colitis or Crohn's disease, or a healthy co-twin of an affected twin (not recorded which).

Here the CDR3 reads CAALIPGAGYNEQFF. The chain uses TRBV7-9 and TRBJ2-1; TCRdb gives TRBD1 as the D gene, but with no DNA this cannot be confirmed. Germline CDR1 reads SEHNR; CDR2 reads FQNEAQ (reference sequence). The CDR3 totals 15 residues.